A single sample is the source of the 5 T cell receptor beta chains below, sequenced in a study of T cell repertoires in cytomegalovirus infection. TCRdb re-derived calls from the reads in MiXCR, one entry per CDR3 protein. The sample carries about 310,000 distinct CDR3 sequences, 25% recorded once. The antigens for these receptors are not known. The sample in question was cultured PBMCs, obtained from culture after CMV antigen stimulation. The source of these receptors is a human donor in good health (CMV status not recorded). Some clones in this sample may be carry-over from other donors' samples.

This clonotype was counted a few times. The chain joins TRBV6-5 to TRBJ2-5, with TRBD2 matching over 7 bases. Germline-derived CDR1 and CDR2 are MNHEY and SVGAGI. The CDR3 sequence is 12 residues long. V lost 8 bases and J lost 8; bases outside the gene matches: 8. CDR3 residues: CASGSSGLTQYF. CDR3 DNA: TGTGCCAGCGGGTCTAGCGGTCTAACCCAGTACTTC.

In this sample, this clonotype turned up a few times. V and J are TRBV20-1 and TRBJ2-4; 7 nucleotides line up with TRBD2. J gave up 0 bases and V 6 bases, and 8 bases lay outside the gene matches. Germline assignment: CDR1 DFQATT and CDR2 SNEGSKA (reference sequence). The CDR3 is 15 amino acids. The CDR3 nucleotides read TGCAGTGCGAATCCAGCGGGACTAGCCAAAAACATTCAGTACTTC. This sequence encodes CSANPAGLAKNIQYF.

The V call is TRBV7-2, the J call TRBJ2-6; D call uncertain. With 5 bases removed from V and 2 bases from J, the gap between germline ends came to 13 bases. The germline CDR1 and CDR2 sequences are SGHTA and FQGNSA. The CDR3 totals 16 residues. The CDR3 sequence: CASSVTGFPGANVLTF. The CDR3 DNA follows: TGTGCCAGCAGCGTGACGGGTTTCCCTGGGGCCAACGTCCTGACTTTC.

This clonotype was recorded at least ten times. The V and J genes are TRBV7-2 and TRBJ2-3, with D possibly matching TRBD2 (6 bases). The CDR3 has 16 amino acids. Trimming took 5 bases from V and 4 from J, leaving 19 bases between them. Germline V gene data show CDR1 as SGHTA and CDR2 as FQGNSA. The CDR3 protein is CASSRRAGSVADTQYF. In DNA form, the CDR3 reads TGTGCCAGCAGCCGGCGGGCGGGATCGGTAGCAGATACGCAGTATTTT.

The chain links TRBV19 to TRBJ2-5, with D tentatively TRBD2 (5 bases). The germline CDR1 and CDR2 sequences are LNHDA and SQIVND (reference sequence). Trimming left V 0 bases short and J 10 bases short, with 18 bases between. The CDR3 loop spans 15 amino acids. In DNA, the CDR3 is TGTGCCAGTAGTATAGATATCGAAGGAGGACGGAGCCAGTACTTC. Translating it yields CASSIDIEGGRSQYF.